The 18 T cell receptor beta chains below all came from one sample that was sequenced in a study of cytomegalovirus exposure and HLA in healthy donors. The PCR employed 60 Vbeta primers together with 13 Jbeta primers. Produced via immunoSEQ multiplex PCR; TCRdb's table is partial and in-frame only. This table has over 200,000 clones, 82% appearing once. The sample taken for sequencing was PBMCs. Receptors were obtained from a middle-aged woman in good health and CMV-seropositive.

This clone appeared a few times. V gene TRBV19 combines with J gene TRBJ2-5; the D is unclear. The J call may be wrong; the DNA end is better matched by TRBJ2-7. Germline V gives CDR1 LNHDA, CDR2 SQIVND (reference sequence). The CDR3 sequence is 15 residues long. The CDR3: CASSIATEMIYEQYF. For the CDR3, the DNA is TGTGCCAGTAGTATAGCCACAGAAATGATCTACGAGCAGTACTTC.

The chain joins TRBV9 to TRBJ2-7, with 9 bases matching TRBD1. J was trimmed by 2 bases and V by 4 bases; bases with no gene match: 10. Germline CDR1 and CDR2: SGDLS and YYNGEE. The CDR3 consists of 16 residues. The CDR3 sequence is CASSKNKRTGAYEQYF. CDR3 nucleotides: TGTGCCAGCAGCAAAAATAAAAGGACAGGGGCCTACGAGCAGTACTTC.

This clone occurred a few times. The chain carries TRBV4-1 and TRBJ2-7, with 11 bases aligning to TRBD2. V trimming: 1 base; J trimming: 6 bases; junction bases outside the gene matches: 8. CDR3 length: 16 residues. Germline loops: CDR1 MGHRA, CDR2 YSYEKL. The CDR3 bases are TGCGCCAGCAGCCAAGCTGAAACTAGCGGGAGTCGCGAGCAGTACTTC. Protein: CASSQAETSGSREQYF.

The chain uses TRBV14 and TRBJ1-1; 8 bases align to TRBD1. With V trimmed by 3 bases and J by 7 bases, 10 bases remained unmatched. Germline values: CDR1 SGHDN, CDR2 FVKESK. This CDR3 region has 15 residues. The CDR3 here is CASSHPGTGGREAFF. The DNA for the CDR3 is TGTGCCAGCAGCCACCCCGGGACAGGCGGCCGTGAAGCTTTCTTT.

The chain links TRBV5-1 to TRBJ2-6; tentatively, D is TRBD2 (6 bases). The CDR3 is 16 amino acids. Germline CDR1 is SGHRS and CDR2 is YFSETQ. The ends were cut back, 0 bases at V and 0 bases at J, with 7 bases in the middle. The CDR3 region has the DNA TGCGCCAGCAGCTTGGCCGGGAGCTCTGGGGCCAACGTCCTGACTTTC. Residues: CASSLAGSSGANVLTF.

V and J are TRBV13 and TRBJ1-5; possibly TRBD1 for D (6 bases). In germline, CDR1 is PRHDT, CDR2 FYEKMQ (reference sequence). The CDR3 is 14 amino acids. The ends were cut back, 5 bases at V and 7 bases at J, with 15 bases in the middle. The CDR3 DNA follows: TGTGCCAGCAGCCGAGGGGGGGTGGGACAGCCCCAGCATTTT. Residues: CASSRGGVGQPQHF.

This clone appeared a few times. The genes are TRBV19 and TRBJ1-3, with 7 bases lining up with TRBD1. The V gene's germline CDR1 is LNHDA and CDR2 SQIVND (reference sequence). The V and J ends lost 5 bases and 3 bases, in that order; junction bases with no gene match: 4. The CDR3 has 14 amino acids. CDR3 region: CASSLRGSGNTIYF. The DNA of the CDR3 is TGTGCCAGTAGTCTCAGGGGGAGTGGAAACACCATATATTTT.

This clone has only one observation. This sequence joins TRBV9 and TRBJ1-2, with 9 bases lining up with TRBD1. Looked up from germline, CDR1 is SGDLS and CDR2 is YYNGEE. Losses at the gene ends were 2 bases for V and 4 bases for J; bases not matched to a gene: 3. The CDR3 loop spans 14 amino acids. Written as DNA, the CDR3 is TGTGCCAGCAGCGTGACAGGGGGAGGCTATGGCTACACCTTC. This codes for CASSVTGGGYGYTF. The full variable domain, rest sourced from reference TRBV9 and TRBJ1-2, is DSGVTQTPKHLITATGQRVTLRCSPRSGDLSVYWYQQSLDQGLQFLIQYYNGEERAKGNILERFSAQQFPDLHSELNLSSLELGDSALYFCASSVTGGGYGYTFGSGTRLTVV.

For this clone: Additional DNA sequences in this sample encode the identical CDR3. This chain joins TRBV7-2 and TRBJ1-1, with D possibly matching TRBD1 (6 bases). The CDR3 sequence is 14 residues long. Trimming took off 5 bases at V and 0 bases at J, with 10 bases between the two ends. Looked up from germline, CDR1 is SGHTA and CDR2 is FQGNSA. In DNA form, the CDR3 reads TGTGCCAGCAGCCCCTCAGGGGTGAACACTGAAGCTTTCTTT. This codes for CASSPSGVNTEAFF. Together with reference TRBV7-2 and TRBJ1-1, the CDR3 gives the full variable domain: GAGVSQSPSNKVTEKGKDVELRCDPISGHTALYWYRQSLGQGLEFLIYFQGNSAPDKSGLPSDRFSAERTGGSVSTLTIQRTQQEDSAVYLCASSPSGVNTEAFFGQGTRLTVV.

The count of this clone is one. The CDR3 coding sequence is TGTGCCAGCAGTTGGGGCCCGACAGCTAACACTGAAGCTTTCTTT. Protein: CASSWGPTANTEAFF. The chain uses TRBV27 and TRBJ1-1; TRBD1 might be the D (5 bases). The V end lost 4 bases, the J end lost 2 bases, and 14 bases lay between the germline ends. CDR3 length: 15 amino acids. Germline CDR1 MNHEY, CDR2 SMNVEV (reference sequence).

The chain couples TRBV2 to TRBJ2-5, with TRBD2 as a possible D gene (6 bases). In germline, CDR1 is SNHLY, CDR2 FYNNEI. The CDR3 covers 13 residues. Trimming pared 6 bases from V and 2 bases from J, leaving 10 bases between. CDR3 sequence: CASRAGLQETQYF. In DNA, the CDR3 is TGTGCCAGCAGGGCGGGACTTCAAGAGACCCAGTACTTC.

The CDR3 nucleotides read TGTGCCTACAACGCCGGGACAGGTGTCTATGGCTACACCTTC. This gives the protein CAYNAGTGVYGYTF. The chain links TRBV30 to TRBJ1-2; 8 bases are a match to TRBD1. Germline CDR1 reads GTSNPN; CDR2 reads SVGIG (reference sequence). The length of the CDR3 is 14 residues. After removal of 7 bases from V and 4 bases from J, the junction contained 11 bases not matched to a gene.

Worth noting for this clone: The junction differs from germline at one of its ends, possibly a read error. The chain has TRBV5-1 and TRBJ2-6, with 9 nucleotides matching TRBD1. CDR1 is SGHRS, CDR2 YFSETQ, per germline. The CDR3 has 17 amino acids. CDR3 region: CAGSSGTGYSGANVLTF. Here the CDR3 DNA reads TGCGCCGGCAGCTCCGGGACAGGGTACTCTGGGGCCAACGTCCTGACTTTC.

The CDR3 is CASRTGTGSSYEQYF. The CDR3 nucleotides read TGTGCCAGCAGGACCGGGACAGGGAGCTCCTACGAGCAGTACTTC. V usage is TRBV28 and J usage is TRBJ2-7; the match to TRBD1 covers 9 bases. This CDR3 spans 15 amino acids. V trimming: 6 bases; J trimming: 0 bases; junction bases outside the gene matches: 6. Germline V lookup: CDR1 MDHEN, CDR2 SYDVKM.

This clone appeared a few times. The rearrangement links TRBV21-1 to TRBJ2-1; TRBD2, as called in the table, went unchecked against the DNA. TRBV21-1 is recorded as a pseudogene. CDR3 length: 14 residues. This CDR3 is CASTGLPRENEQFF. The CDR3 coding sequence is TGTGCCAGCACCGGACTCCCTAGGGAAAATGAGCAGTTCTTC.

V is TRBV19 and J is TRBJ2-1, with D perhaps matching TRBD2 (6 bases). With 0 bases removed from V and 6 bases from J, the gap between germline ends came to 12 bases. In germline, CDR1 is LNHDA, CDR2 SQIVND (reference sequence). The CDR3 contains 15 residues. The CDR3 is CASSIDRGLFNEQFF. CDR3 coding DNA: TGTGCCAGTAGTATAGATCGAGGACTATTCAATGAGCAGTTCTTC.

The chain carries TRBV6-4 and TRBJ1-2, with D perhaps TRBD1 (5 bases). This CDR3 has 17 amino acids. CDR1 MRHNA and CDR2 SNTAGT come from the germline V gene. The V gene lost 0 bases and the J gene lost 3 bases, with 17 bases spanning the gap. The CDR3 DNA follows: TGTGCCAGCAGTGACTCCCCCCGGGGGACGGCGGACTATGGCTACACCTTC. It is translated as CASSDSPRGTADYGYTF.

CDR3 nucleotides: TGCGCCAGCAGCTTGGCCCCCGGGGACAGTGAAGCTTTCTTT. It yields the protein CASSLAPGDSEAFF. The chain carries TRBV5-1 and TRBJ1-1; 7 nucleotides align to TRBD1. V trimming: 0 bases; J trimming: 7 bases; junction bases outside the gene matches: 6. The CDR3 loop spans 14 amino acids. Germline V gene data show CDR1 as SGHRS and CDR2 as YFSETQ.